The 5 T cell receptor beta chains given below trace back to one sample, sequenced in a study of blood T cells in healthy people across ages. Sample-barcoded 5' priming and a J-beta primer mix drove a second PCR of roughly 7 to 11 cycles. Via MiXCR, TCRdb re-called the 5' RACE reads, giving one row per CDR3 protein. This sample has 750,000 to 950,000 distinct CDR3 sequences, with under 35% found just once. The data were also submitted as part of a second study, on T cells of mothers and their children.

Sample: blood. The receptors were sampled from a woman in her forties in good health.

This clonotype was seen ten or more times. V usage is TRBV6-6 and J usage is TRBJ1-1; no reliable D call. Per germline, CDR1 MNHNY and CDR2 SVGAGI (reference sequence). V was shortened by 4 bases and J by 1 base, with 10 bases between the two germline ends. This CDR3 has 14 residues. CDR3 nucleotide sequence: TGTGCCAGCAGTTCCTCCTATGGGAACACTGAAGCTTTCTTT. Translation gives CASSSSYGNTEAFF.

V gene TRBV7-2 combines with J gene TRBJ2-1; maybe TRBD1 (7 bases). The CDR3 consists of 15 residues. The ends were cut back, 4 bases at V and 4 bases at J, with 14 bases in the middle. The germline gives CDR1 SGHTA, CDR2 FQGNSA. DNA of the CDR3: TGTGCCAGCAGCTGGGTCCAGGGGGGTTACAATGAGCAGTTCTTC. Translation: CASSWVQGGYNEQFF.

There are a few counts of this clonotype. The rearrangement joins TRBV20-1 to TRBJ2-7, with D perhaps TRBD1 (6 bases). CDR1 and CDR2 from the germline V gene are DFQATT and SNEGSKA (reference sequence). The V end was cut by 4 bases, the J end by 7 bases, with 14 bases between. This CDR3 is built from 12 residues. CDR3 sequence (DNA): TGCAGTGCTACTTGGGACACCTGGGAGCAGTACTTC. It translates to CSATWDTWEQYF.

The chain carries TRBV28 and TRBJ2-3; TRBD1 agrees at 7 bases. CDR3 length: 17 amino acids. Germline-derived CDR1 and CDR2 are MDHEN and SYDVKM. J lost 3 bases, V lost 4 bases, and 13 bases had no gene match. The CDR3 protein is CASSSRTRTGITDTQYF. CDR3 nucleotide sequence: TGTGCCAGCAGTTCCCGGACCCGGACAGGAATTACAGATACGCAGTATTTT. Full variable domain (rest looked up from reference TRBV28 and TRBJ2-3): DVKVTQSSRYLVKRTGEKVFLECVQDMDHENMFWYRQDPGLGLRLIYFSYDVKMKEKGDIPEGYSVSREKKERFSLILESASTNQTSMYLCASSSRTRTGITDTQYFGPGTRLTVL.

This sequence joins TRBV19 and TRBJ2-2; 9 bases fit TRBD2. The V and J ends lost 7 bases and 7 bases, in that order; junction bases with no gene match: 10. The CDR3 length is 15 residues. The germline gives CDR1 LNHDA, CDR2 SQIVND (reference sequence). The CDR3: CASMFSGRYHGELFF. CDR3 bases: TGTGCCAGTATGTTTAGCGGGAGATATCACGGGGAGCTGTTTTTT.